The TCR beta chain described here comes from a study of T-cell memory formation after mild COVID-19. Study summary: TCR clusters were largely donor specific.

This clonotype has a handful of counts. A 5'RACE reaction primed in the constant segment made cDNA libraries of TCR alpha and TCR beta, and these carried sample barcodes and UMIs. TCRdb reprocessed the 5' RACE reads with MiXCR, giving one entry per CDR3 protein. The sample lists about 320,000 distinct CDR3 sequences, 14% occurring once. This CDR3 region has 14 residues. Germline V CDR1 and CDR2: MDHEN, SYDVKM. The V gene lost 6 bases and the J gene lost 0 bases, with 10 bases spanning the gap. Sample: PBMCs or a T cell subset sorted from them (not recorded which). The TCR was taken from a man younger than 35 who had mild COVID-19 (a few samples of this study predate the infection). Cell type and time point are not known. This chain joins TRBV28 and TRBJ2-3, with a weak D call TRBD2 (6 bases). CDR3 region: CASSRAGSTDTQYF. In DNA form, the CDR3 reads TGTGCCAGCAGCAGGGCGGGAAGCACAGATACGCAGTATTTT.